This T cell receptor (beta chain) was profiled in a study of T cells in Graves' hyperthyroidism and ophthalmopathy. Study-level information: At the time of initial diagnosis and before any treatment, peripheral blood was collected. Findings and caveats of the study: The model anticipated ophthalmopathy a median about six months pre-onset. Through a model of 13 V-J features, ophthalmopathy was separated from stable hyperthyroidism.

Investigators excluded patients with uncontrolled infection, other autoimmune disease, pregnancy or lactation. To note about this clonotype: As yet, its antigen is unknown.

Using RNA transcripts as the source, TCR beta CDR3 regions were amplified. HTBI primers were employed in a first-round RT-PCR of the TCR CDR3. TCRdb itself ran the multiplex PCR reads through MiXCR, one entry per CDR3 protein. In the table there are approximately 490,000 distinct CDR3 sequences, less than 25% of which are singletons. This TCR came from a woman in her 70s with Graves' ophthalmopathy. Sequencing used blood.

The CDR3 here is CATTKGPQETQYF. The CDR3 DNA follows: TGTGCCACCACCAAAGGGCCCCAAGAGACCCAGTACTTC. J is TRBJ2-5 and V is TRBV24-1, with no clear D. With 8 bases removed from V and 1 base from J, the gap between germline ends came to 10 bases. The CDR3 is 13 residues long. Germline assignment: CDR1 KGHDR and CDR2 SFDVKD.